This T cell receptor beta chain was documented in a study of shared clonotypes between healthy human individuals (dated by TCRdb to 2018 to 2021). For context, the study as a whole: Three men and a couple of women, aged 18 to 49 years, made up the cohort. Per donor, three plates each were used for CD4 naive and CD4 memory, two for CD8 naive, and one for CD8 memory. To estimate repertoire size and how much clonotypes are shared between individuals, the study performed deep sequencing of blood TCR repertoires from roughly five healthy adults. Different laboratories and diverse techniques were used to prepare libraries and sequence TCR repertoires, to increase sequencing depth and limit assay-specific biases. Between about 0.94 and 8.9 billion PBMCs per donor were obtained by leukapheresis.

TCR CDR3 regions were amplified from genomic DNA by multiplex PCR using the deep immunoSEQ assay. Extracted genomic DNA from each cell subset was spread evenly across all wells of several immunoSEQ 96-well plates, with each plate serving as a replicate. For sorted subsets, each replicate PCR was loaded with about 200 ng genomic DNA, equivalent to 25,000 to 30,000 T cell genomes. Purified libraries were quantified with a Qubit 3.0 fluorometer, sized on a Bioanalyzer 2100, and re-quantified with the KAPA Library Quantification kit. Every immunoSEQ 96-well plate was sequenced on a dedicated single-read 150-cycle Illumina NextSeq 550 flow cell. The published analysis was carried out like this. Because the immunoSEQ output held only junctional sequences and lacked quality scores, the filtering could not match the filtering applied to full-length reads. Sequences were annotated with PyIR, a Python wrapper for IgBLAST v1.9, using IMGT germline references to assign V/J genes and CDR3. Reads were removed for weak V/J assignments (E-value above 1e-6), missing CDR3, stop codons, out-of-frame junctions, or ambiguous translated residues. A V3J clonotype was defined by an identical inferred V gene, J gene, and CDR3 amino acid sequence. To compute the percentage overlap between repertoires, the number of shared unique clonotypes was divided by the size of the smaller repertoire. RTK rarefaction, the Chao1 estimator, and Recon v2.1 estimates of unobserved clonotypes were used to assess repertoire richness. OLGA was used to compute generation probabilities for all TCRbeta clonotypes that the gDNA method yielded from a few donors. The immuneACCESS repertoire file appears here via TCRdb, limited to in-frame rearrangements. These files lack a portion of the clones; in checked studies, under half of the deficit traces to unresolved V genes, and the cause of the others is not known. V, J and clone size reflect that table, while D and trimming were determined from the DNA. This sample gives more than 2 million clones in total; about 94% of them show up just once. The ten largest clones take up roughly 1% of the sample.

From the cysteine through the phenylalanine, the CDR3 covers 15 amino acids. Solely the CDR3 DNA is kept, with 45 bases framed from the first base. The germline V gene (reference sequence) supplies CDR1 MNHEY and CDR2 SMNVEV. V lost 2 bases and J lost 2 bases, and the count of bases not matched to a germline gene is 4. CD8 naive samples were obtained by positive selection for CCR7 among CD45RO-negative cells, yielding a CD45RA+CCR7+ population from which TemRA cells were excluded. Donors were healthy HIV-negative adults with no recently reported acute infections or vaccinations. Every donor was a Caucasian adult living in Nashville, Tennessee, USA. Blood was obtained by leukapheresis, after which PBMCs were separated by Ficoll-Histopaque density gradient centrifugation and cryopreserved in liquid nitrogen vapor phase. Analytical flow cytometry was used to check the purity and quantity of each magnetically sorted T cell population. Genomic DNA was isolated from every sorted fraction and measured by UV absorbance on a Nanodrop 2000c.

Regarding this clone: Its antigen remains undetermined. Per-base quality was not reported, and no clone a single base away is much larger than it.

What the study reported, not specific to this receptor: Naive subsets generally had larger estimated clonotype richness than memory subsets did. Sampling was restricted to blood, and TCR repertoires in tissues likely differ from the TCR repertoires found in blood. Rarefaction of sorted-subset datasets indicated incomplete sequencing despite the large sequencing depth. Because the study included only a small number of donors, the genetic and exposure-history diversity represented was limited. Based on pairwise subsampling, the degree of clonotype sharing among donors was expected to be affected by sequencing depth. Clonotypes shared by all four sorted-subset donors showed higher generation probabilities than non-shared clonotypes. Across four donors, 5% to 6% of naive CD4, 3% to 3.5% of naive CD8, 2.3% of memory CD4, and approximately 0.42% of memory CD8 clonotypes were shared.

The receptor's source is a man between 18 and 29 years old in good health. The sample taken for sequencing was naive CD8+ T cells sorted from blood. Interpreted using the paper, the cell subset or site label stands for: CD45RA+CCR7+. Recombination connected TRBV27 to TRBJ2-7; TRBD1 aligns with 9 central bases. In nucleotide form, the sequence is TGTGCCAGCAGTTTAGGGACAGGGCTTGCCTACGAGCAGTACTTC. Translated, it gives CASSLGTGLAYEQYF.